This TCR beta chain was obtained from a study of cytomegalovirus exposure and HLA in healthy donors. This clone has just a few counts. Its antigen is still unknown. Whole-study results and caveats: Later on, analysis showed that most CMV-associated TCR beta chains appeared to be HLA-restricted.

Germline lookup yields CDR1 SGHAT and CDR2 FQNNGV. The V gene end was trimmed by 5 bases and the J gene end by 4 bases; junction bases not matched to a gene: 8. CDR3 length: 16 amino acids. Primers for the PCR totalled 60 Vbeta and 13 Jbeta. The table came from immunoSEQ multiplex PCR; TCRdb's copy has only in-frame clones and leaves some out. The profile covers about 90,000 clones, with approximately 78% appearing a single time and 4.5% to 5.5% taken by the ten largest. The gene calls are TRBV11-2 and TRBJ2-1; TRBD2 aligns across 10 bases. This receptor was identified in a woman aged 40 to 50 in good health and CMV-seropositive. The specimen was PBMCs. This CDR3 is CASSHRLAGVYNEQFF. The CDR3 coding sequence is TGTGCCAGCAGCCATCGTCTAGCGGGAGTTTACAATGAGCAGTTCTTC.